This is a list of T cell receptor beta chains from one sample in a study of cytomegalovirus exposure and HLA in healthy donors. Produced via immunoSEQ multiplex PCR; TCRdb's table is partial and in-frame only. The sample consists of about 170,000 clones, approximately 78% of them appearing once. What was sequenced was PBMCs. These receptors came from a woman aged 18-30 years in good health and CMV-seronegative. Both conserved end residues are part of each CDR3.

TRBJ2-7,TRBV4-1,CASSHLPSDEQYF
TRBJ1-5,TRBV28,CASSLTSGGVGSNQPQHF
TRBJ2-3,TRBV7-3,CASSYTSGETDTQYF
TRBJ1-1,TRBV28,CASSLSAMNTEAFF
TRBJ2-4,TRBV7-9,CASSIGGENKNIQYF
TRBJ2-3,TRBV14,CASSQLWTSNTGDTQYF
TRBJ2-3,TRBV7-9,CASSLLTGADTQYF
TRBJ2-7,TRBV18,CASSPLRQGREQYF
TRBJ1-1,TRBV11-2,CASSLGGGVEAFF
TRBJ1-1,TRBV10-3,CAISRAGPEAEAFF
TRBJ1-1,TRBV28,CASRDRGTNTEAFF
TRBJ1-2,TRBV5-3,CARSFFHDYGYTF
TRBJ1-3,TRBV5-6,CASGSGNTIYF
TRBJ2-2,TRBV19,CASTSDINTGELFF
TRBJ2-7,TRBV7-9,CASSSRAQGPYEQYF
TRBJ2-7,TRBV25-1,CASSAGQGSWKQYF
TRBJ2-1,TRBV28,CASIPTSRNPTDNEQFF
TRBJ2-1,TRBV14,CASSQPTASGEQFF
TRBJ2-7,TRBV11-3,CASSLGPGTRYEQYF
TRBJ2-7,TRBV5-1,CASSLWGDEQYF
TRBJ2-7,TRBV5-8,CASRGAGSRSEQYF
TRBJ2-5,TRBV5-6,CASKRLAGFEQYF
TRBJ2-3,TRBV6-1,CASKGLGGQYF
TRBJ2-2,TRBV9,CASSPPRGAGELFF
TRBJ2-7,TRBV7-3,CASSKSRGHYEQYF
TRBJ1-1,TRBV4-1,CASSQEQKNTEAFF
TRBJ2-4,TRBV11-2,CASSLWGQGGENIQYF
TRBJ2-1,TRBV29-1,CSVEEAGYNEQFF
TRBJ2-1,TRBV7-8,CASSLVSSGVINEQFF
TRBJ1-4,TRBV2,CASSGRGGGGEKLFF
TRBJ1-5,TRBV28,CASTMDSQPQHF
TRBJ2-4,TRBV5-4,CASSLGAPSGGSAKNIQYF
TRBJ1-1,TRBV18,CASSPAGQGGPRRAFF
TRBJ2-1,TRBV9,CASSVGIRDILYNEQFF
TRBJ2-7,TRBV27,CASSFGGSSYEQYF
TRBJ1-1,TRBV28,CASSFAGQSLNTEAFF
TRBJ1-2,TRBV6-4,CASSAGFGYGYTF
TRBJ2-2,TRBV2,CASSEPRTTDTGELFF
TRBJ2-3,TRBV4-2,CASSPRVTSTDTQYF